Presented here are 18 T cell receptor beta chains from one specimen sequenced in a study of control samples from healthy donors and cancer patients. Only in-frame clones appear in the TCRdb table, and some are missing; sequencing was by immunoSEQ multiplex PCR. The data contain just under 60,000 clones, around 90% of them singletons. The sequencing input was PBMCs. Source of these receptors: a man aged 35 to 55 with colorectal cancer.

This rearrangement joins TRBV19 to TRBJ1-5, with 7 bases fitting TRBD1. CDR3 size: 17 residues. Germline V CDR1 and CDR2: LNHDA, SQIVND (reference sequence). V shed 1 base, J shed 2 bases, and the junction held 8 bases outside the gene matches. In nucleotides, the CDR3 is TGTGCCAGTAGTATAGGACAGGGATCTTTGGGCAATCAGCCCCAGCATTTT. It codes for CASSIGQGSLGNQPQHF.

The rearrangement uses TRBV27 and TRBJ2-5; a weak D match, TRBD1 (5 bases). The CDR3 is 14 amino acids. The V end lost 6 bases, the J end lost 0 bases, and 11 bases lay between the germline ends. Germline V gene data show CDR1 as MNHEY and CDR2 as SMNVEV (reference sequence). The CDR3 coding sequence is TGTGCCAGCAGCGTAGACAGAAACCAAGAGACCCAGTACTTC. This codes for CASSVDRNQETQYF.

This chain uses TRBV5-1 with TRBJ1-1; D not resolved. V was trimmed by 0 bases and J by 8 bases, leaving 5 bases between them. The germline CDR1 and CDR2 sequences are SGHRS and YFSETQ. CDR3 length equals 11 residues. The CDR3 DNA sequence: TGCGCCAGCAGCTTGGGACGGGAAGCTTTCTTT. Amino acids: CASSLGREAFF.

The chain has TRBV11-2 and TRBJ2-7; 10 bases agree with TRBD2. Germline V gene sequence: CDR1 SGHAT, CDR2 FQNNGV. CDR3 length: 14 residues. CDR3: CAVGERGGLGEQYF. The CDR3 nucleotides are TGTGCTGTCGGGGAGCGGGGGGGCCTGGGTGAGCAGTACTTC.

DNA for the CDR3: TGTGCCAGCAGCTTCCGCTTTAATGAAAAACTGTTTTTT. This sequence encodes CASSFRFNEKLFF. This chain joins TRBV7-2 and TRBJ1-4; the D is unclear. Germline loops: CDR1 SGHTA, CDR2 FQGNSA. The V and J ends lost 3 bases and 4 bases respectively, with 6 bases between them. The CDR3 spans 13 residues.

The CDR3 is CASSPPTGASNSPLHF. CDR3 bases: TGTGCCAGCAGCCCCCCGACAGGCGCCTCTAATTCACCCCTCCACTTT. The chain combines TRBV27 with TRBJ1-6, with D possibly matching TRBD1 (6 bases). V was cut by 6 bases and J by 6 bases, with 18 bases left in between. Germline V gene data show CDR1 as MNHEY and CDR2 as SMNVEV (reference sequence). This CDR3 is 16 amino acids long.

This sequence joins TRBV30 and TRBJ2-2, with D perhaps matching TRBD2 (5 bases). The CDR3 consists of 13 residues. Trimming removed 4 bases from V and 7 bases from J, with 13 bases in between. CDR1 and CDR2 (germline): GTSNPN, SVGIG (reference sequence). In nucleotides, the CDR3 is TGTGCCTGGACCTTGACCCGGGACGGGGAGCTGTTTTTT. Translation gives CAWTLTRDGELFF.

This chain uses TRBV9 with TRBJ2-1, with a weak D call TRBD1 (6 bases). The CDR3 extends over 14 amino acids. Trimming pared 2 bases from V and 8 bases from J, leaving 14 bases between. Germline CDR1 reads SGDLS; CDR2 reads YYNGEE. The DNA for the CDR3 is TGTGCCAGCAGCGTCATGGGGGCCCCCCATGAGCAGTTCTTC. Translating gives CASSVMGAPHEQFF.

CDR3 nucleotide sequence: TGTGCCAGCAGTTTTACTCCGGAGCTCTACAATGAGCAGTTCTTC. This gives the protein CASSFTPELYNEQFF. The chain has TRBV28 and TRBJ2-1; no clear D. This CDR3 spans 15 amino acids. CDR1 MDHEN and CDR2 SYDVKM come from the germline V gene. The V and J ends lost 3 bases and 3 bases respectively, with 12 bases between them. Full variable domain (remainder filled in from reference TRBV28 and TRBJ2-1): DVKVTQSSRYLVKRTGEKVFLECVQDMDHENMFWYRQDPGLGLRLIYFSYDVKMKEKGDIPEGYSVSREKKERFSLILESASTNQTSMYLCASSFTPELYNEQFFGPGTRLTVL.

The V gene is TRBV27, the J gene TRBJ2-5, with D perhaps matching TRBD2 (6 bases). Trimming left V 4 bases short and J 1 base short, with 16 bases between. Germline lookup yields CDR1 MNHEY and CDR2 SMNVEV (reference sequence). The CDR3 is 16 residues long. CDR3 coding DNA: TGTGCCAGCAGTTCTCCCCGGGGTAGCGGCCAAGAGACCCAGTACTTC. This translates into CASSSPRGSGQETQYF.

V and J are TRBV5-1 and TRBJ1-2; D is ambiguous. The CDR3 covers 13 residues. Germline loops: CDR1 SGHRS, CDR2 YFSETQ. The V end lost 7 bases, the J end lost 8 bases, and 18 bases lay between the germline ends. The CDR3 sequence is CASRVERSGGYTF. Here the CDR3 DNA reads TGCGCCAGCCGGGTCGAAAGGAGCGGCGGCTACACCTTC.

This rearrangement joins TRBV9 to TRBJ2-1, with 10 nucleotides matching TRBD2. The CDR3 is 15 residues long. Germline CDR1 is SGDLS and CDR2 is YYNGEE. After removal of 3 bases from V and 4 bases from J, the junction contained 4 bases not matched to a gene. This CDR3 is CASSELAGRYNEQFF. CDR3 in DNA: TGTGCCAGCAGCGAACTAGCGGGGAGATACAATGAGCAGTTCTTC. Filled out from reference TRBV9 and TRBJ2-1, the complete variable domain reads DSGVTQTPKHLITATGQRVTLRCSPRSGDLSVYWYQQSLDQGLQFLIQYYNGEERAKGNILERFSAQQFPDLHSELNLSSLELGDSALYFCASSELAGRYNEQFFGPGTRLTVL.

J is TRBJ2-5 and V is TRBV5-1; maybe TRBD1 (6 bases). Per germline, CDR1 SGHRS and CDR2 YFSETQ. V lost 4 bases to trimming and J lost 2 bases, with 15 bases between them. This CDR3 spans 15 amino acids. DNA for the CDR3: TGCGCCAGCAGCCCAGGAACCGGACAGCAAGAGACCCAGTACTTC. Encoded protein: CASSPGTGQQETQYF.

The gene calls are TRBV9 and TRBJ1-2; weak D call: TRBD1 (5 bases). The CDR3 extends over 18 amino acids. Germline loops: CDR1 SGDLS, CDR2 YYNGEE. V shed 4 bases and J shed 2 bases, with 24 bases lying between them. CDR3 sequence reads: CASSLLPGTEGLNYGYTF. The CDR3 DNA sequence: TGTGCCAGCAGCCTATTACCCGGGACCGAAGGATTAAACTATGGCTACACCTTC.

The chain is built from TRBV30 and TRBJ2-1; 8 nucleotides line up with TRBD2. Germline CDR1 reads GTSNPN; CDR2 reads SVGIG (reference sequence). The CDR3 covers 15 residues. The CDR3 coding sequence is TGTGCGTGGGGCGGGGGGCAAAAGATAAGGAATGAGCAGTTCTTC. Its translation is CAWGGGQKIRNEQFF.

V and J are TRBV5-6 and TRBJ2-5; D call uncertain. The germline V and J ends were trimmed by 0 bases and 3 bases, with 6 bases remaining between them. This CDR3 region has 13 residues. The germline V gene encodes CDR1 SGHDT and CDR2 YYEEEE. CDR3 loop: CASSLGWEETQYF. The CDR3 bases are TGTGCCAGCAGCTTGGGGTGGGAAGAGACCCAGTACTTC.

This clone was detected once. V is TRBV24-1 and J is TRBJ2-7; D possibly uses TRBD1 or TRBD2 (5 bases each). Germline V gene lookup returns CDR1 KGHDR and CDR2 SFDVKD. The CDR3 loop spans 14 amino acids. Trimming left V 1 base short and J 5 bases short, with 11 bases between. The chain's CDR3 is CATSDFGTPHEQYF. CDR3 in DNA: TGTGCCACCAGTGATTTCGGGACCCCGCACGAGCAGTACTTC.

This sequence joins TRBV6-4 and TRBJ2-3; D might be TRBD1 or TRBD2, each matching 6 bases. Trimming shortened V by 3 bases and J by 5 bases, and 12 bases separated the two germline ends. The germline V gene encodes CDR1 MRHNA and CDR2 SNTAGT. This CDR3 is built from 14 residues. In nucleotides, the CDR3 is TGTGCCAGCAGTGAAGGGGGGCGAGGAGATACGCAGTATTTT. It is translated as CASSEGGRGDTQYF.